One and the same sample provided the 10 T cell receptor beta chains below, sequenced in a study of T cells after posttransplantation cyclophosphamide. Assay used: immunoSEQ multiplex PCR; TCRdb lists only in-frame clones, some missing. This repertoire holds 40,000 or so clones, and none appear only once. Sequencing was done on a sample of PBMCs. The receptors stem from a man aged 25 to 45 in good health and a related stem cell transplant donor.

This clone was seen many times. CDR3 sequence (DNA): TGTGCCAGCAGCTTCCTCCAGGGAGACACCATATATTTT. It codes for CASSFLQGDTIYF. This chain joins TRBV7-9 and TRBJ1-3; possibly TRBD1 for D (5 bases). With 3 bases removed from V and 8 bases from J, the gap between germline ends came to 11 bases. Germline values: CDR1 SEHNR, CDR2 FQNEAQ (reference sequence). This CDR3 contains 13 residues. Full variable domain (remainder filled in from reference TRBV7-9 and TRBJ1-3): DTGVSQNPRHKITKRGQNVTFRCDPISEHNRLYWYRQTLGQGPEFLTYFQNEAQLEKSRLLSDRFSAERPKGSFSTLEIQRTEQGDSAMYLCASSFLQGDTIYFGEGSWLTVV.

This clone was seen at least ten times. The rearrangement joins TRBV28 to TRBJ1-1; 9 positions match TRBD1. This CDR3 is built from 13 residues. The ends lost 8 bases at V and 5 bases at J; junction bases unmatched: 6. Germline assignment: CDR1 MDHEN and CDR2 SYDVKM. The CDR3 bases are TGTGCCAGCTCGGGGACAGGGCGGACTGAAGCTTTCTTT. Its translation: CASSGTGRTEAFF.

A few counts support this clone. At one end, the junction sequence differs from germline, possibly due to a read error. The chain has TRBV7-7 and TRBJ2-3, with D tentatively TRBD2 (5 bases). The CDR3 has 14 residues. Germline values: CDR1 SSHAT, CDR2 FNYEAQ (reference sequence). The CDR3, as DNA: TGTGCTAGCAGCCAAATCGGGGGCACAGATACGCAGTATTTT. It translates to CASSQIGGTDTQYF.

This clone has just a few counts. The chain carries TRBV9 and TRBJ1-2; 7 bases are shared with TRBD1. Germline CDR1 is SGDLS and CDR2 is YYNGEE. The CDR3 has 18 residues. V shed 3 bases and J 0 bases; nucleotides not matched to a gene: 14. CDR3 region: CASSGGEGASKPNYGYTF. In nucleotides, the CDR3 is TGTGCCAGCAGCGGGGGGGAGGGGGCGAGTAAACCTAACTATGGCTACACCTTC.

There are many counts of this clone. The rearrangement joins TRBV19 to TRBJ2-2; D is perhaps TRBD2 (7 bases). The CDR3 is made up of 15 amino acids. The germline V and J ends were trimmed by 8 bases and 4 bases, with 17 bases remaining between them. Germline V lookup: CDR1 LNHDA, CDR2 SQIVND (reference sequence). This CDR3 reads CASRAPGGRTGELFF. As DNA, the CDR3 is TGTGCCAGTCGTGCACCGGGGGGCCGCACCGGGGAGCTGTTTTTT.

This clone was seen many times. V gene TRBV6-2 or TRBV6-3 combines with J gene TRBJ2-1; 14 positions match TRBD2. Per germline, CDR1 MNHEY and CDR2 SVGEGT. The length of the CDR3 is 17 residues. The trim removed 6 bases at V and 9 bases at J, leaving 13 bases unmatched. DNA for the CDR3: TGTGCCAGCAGACCCACCGGGACTAGCGGGGGCCATGGTGAGCAGTTCTTC. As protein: CASRPTGTSGGHGEQFF.

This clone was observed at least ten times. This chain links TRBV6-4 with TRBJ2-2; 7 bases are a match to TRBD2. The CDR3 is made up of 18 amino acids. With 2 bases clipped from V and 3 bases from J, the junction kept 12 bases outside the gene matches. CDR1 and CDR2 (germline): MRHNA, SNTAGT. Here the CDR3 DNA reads TGTGCCAGCAGTGACAGAGAGCGGGGAACCAGGGACACCGGGGAGCTGTTTTTT. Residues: CASSDRERGTRDTGELFF.

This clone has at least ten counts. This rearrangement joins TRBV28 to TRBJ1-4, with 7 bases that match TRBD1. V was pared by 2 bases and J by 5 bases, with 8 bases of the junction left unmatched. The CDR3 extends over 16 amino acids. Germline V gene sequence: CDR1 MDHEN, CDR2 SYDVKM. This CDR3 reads CASSLVAGGRNEKLFF. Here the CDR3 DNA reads TGTGCCAGCAGTTTAGTCGCAGGGGGAAGAAATGAAAAACTGTTTTTT.

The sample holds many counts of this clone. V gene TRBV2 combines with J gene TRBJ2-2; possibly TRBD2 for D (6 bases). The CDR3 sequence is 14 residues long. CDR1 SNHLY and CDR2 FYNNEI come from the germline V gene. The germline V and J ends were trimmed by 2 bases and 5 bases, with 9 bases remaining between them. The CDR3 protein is CASSETSITGELFF. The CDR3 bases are TGTGCCAGCAGTGAAACTAGCATAACCGGGGAGCTGTTTTTT.

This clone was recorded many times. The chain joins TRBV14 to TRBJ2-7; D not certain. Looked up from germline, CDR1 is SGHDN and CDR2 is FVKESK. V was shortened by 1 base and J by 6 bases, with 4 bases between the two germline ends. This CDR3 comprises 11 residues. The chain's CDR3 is CASSQVSEQYF. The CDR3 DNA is TGTGCCAGCAGCCAAGTCAGCGAGCAGTACTTC.